This T cell receptor beta chain was profiled in a study of OX40 agonist ivuxolimab in advanced cancers. Findings and limits, study-wide: In general, CD8+ T cells held more expanded clones than CD4+ did, on average. The authors also found low normalized T-cell clonal expansion in some nonresponders.

On this clone itself: What it binds is unknown.

Trimming took 5 bases from V and 2 from J; bases not matched to a gene: 4. CDR1 is SEHNR, CDR2 FQNEAQ, per germline (reference sequence). CDR3 length: 15 amino acids. Assay: immunoSEQ multiplex PCR; the TCRdb copy retains only in-frame clones and omits some. The sample has 50,000 to 65,000 clones; about 87% are singletons. A history of autoimmune disease or systemic immunosuppression excluded patients. Blood draws occurred at baseline, cycle 4 day 1, and cycle 7 day 1. This chain links TRBV7-9 with TRBJ1-1; 11 nucleotides match TRBD1. Sequenced material: CD4+ or CD8+ T cells sorted from blood, taken in a trial of the OX40 agonist ivuxolimab. This sequence was found in an adult with an advanced solid tumor such as melanoma, head and neck, liver or kidney cancer. The CDR3 is CASSRTGGYNTEAFF. CDR3 nucleotide sequence: TGTGCCAGCAGCAGGACAGGGGGCTACAACACTGAAGCTTTCTTT.